This T cell receptor (beta chain) was sequenced in a study of CD8 T cells in Susac syndrome. Random hexamers served to reverse transcribe roughly 0.5 to 1 ug RNA. TCRdb reanalysed the immunoSEQ multiplex PCR reads using MiXCR and keeps one entry per CDR3 protein. The table has roughly 110,000 distinct CDR3 sequences, 94% seen once. This CDR3 contains 13 residues. Looked up from germline, CDR1 is LGHNA and CDR2 is YNFKEQ. Trimming pared 10 bases from V and 10 bases from J, leaving 19 bases between. The receptor was derived from a human donor with Susac syndrome. The sequenced sample was CD8+ T cells from PBMCs. The rearrangement joins TRBV4-2 to TRBJ1-4, with D possibly matching TRBD1 (5 bases). In DNA form, the CDR3 reads TGTGCCACCTTGACCGGGACCAAGGGAAAACTGTTTTTT. Its translation: CATLTGTKGKLFF.